A selection of T cell receptor beta chains follows, all from one sample in a study of shared clonotypes between healthy human individuals. Sequencing used immunoSEQ multiplex PCR; TCRdb keeps in-frame clones, though not all of them. The data hold some 900,000 clones, with around 80% observed a single time. The sequenced material came from memory CD4+ T cells sorted from blood. These receptors were taken from a man aged 18 to 29 in good health. CDR3s include the opening cysteine and the closing phenylalanine or tryptophan. The order of the fields is V gene, D gene, J gene, clone size, CDR3 protein, CDR3 DNA. D genes are given only for firm matches. Size tells how often a clone was seen (once, few, many) or the class of an expanded clone, and some rows leave it out.

V: TRBV28
D: -
J: TRBJ2-5
size: -
CDR3: CASSSPGGVEETQYF
DNA: TGTGCCAGCAGTTCTCCTGGGGGAGTGGAAGAGACCCAGTACTTC

V: TRBV7-2
D: -
J: TRBJ2-5
size: -
CDR3: CASSPQGIEETQYF
DNA: TGTGCCAGCAGCCCGCAGGGGATCGAGGAGACCCAGTACTTC

V: TRBV19
D: -
J: TRBJ2-1
size: -
CDR3: CASSIDRARGEQFF
DNA: TGTGCCAGTAGTATAGACAGGGCTAGGGGTGAGCAGTTCTTC

V: TRBV6-5
D: -
J: TRBJ2-3
size: -
CDR3: CASSARSSSRTQYF
DNA: TGTGCCAGCAGTGCCCGTAGCAGCTCACGTACGCAGTATTTT

V: TRBV5-1
D: TRBD1
J: TRBJ2-5
size: -
CDR3: CASSLVGDRAQETQYF
DNA: TGCGCCAGCAGCTTGGTTGGGGACAGGGCCCAAGAGACCCAGTACTTC

V: TRBV28
D: TRBD2
J: TRBJ2-1
size: -
CDR3: CASSRGGSSYNEQFF
DNA: TGTGCCAGCAGCCGGGGGGGATCCTCCTACAATGAGCAGTTCTTC

V: TRBV6-5
D: -
J: TRBJ1-3
size: few
CDR3: CASSPSLGNTIYF
DNA: TGTGCCAGCAGTCCCTCCCTGGGCAACACCATATATTTT

V: TRBV6-1
D: TRBD1
J: TRBJ1-1
size: many
CDR3: CASSELRQGGAFF
DNA: TGTGCCAGCAGTGAACTCAGGCAGGGGGGAGCTTTCTTT

V: TRBV4-1
D: TRBD1
J: TRBJ2-4
size: -
CDR3: CASSQVWDRDNIQYF
DNA: TGCGCCAGCAGCCAAGTCTGGGACAGGGATAACATTCAGTACTTC

V: TRBV18
D: -
J: TRBJ2-3
size: -
CDR3: CASSEMETGMGTDTQYF
DNA: TGTGCCAGTTCGGAAATGGAAACAGGGATGGGCACAGATACGCAGTATTTT

V: TRBV10-3
D: TRBD1
J: TRBJ2-2
size: -
CDR3: CAISDSGTGNTGELFF
DNA: TGTGCCATCAGTGACTCCGGGACAGGGAATACCGGGGAGCTGTTTTTT

V: TRBV18
D: TRBD1
J: TRBJ1-5
size: many
CDR3: CASSVQGADNQPQHF
DNA: TGTGCCAGCTCAGTCCAGGGGGCCGACAATCAGCCCCAGCATTTT

V: TRBV25-1
D: TRBD1
J: TRBJ1-1
size: once
CDR3: CASSPGTGGITEAFF
DNA: TGTGCCAGCAGTCCCGGGACAGGGGGCATCACTGAAGCTTTCTTT

V: TRBV5-1
D: -
J: TRBJ1-4
size: -
CDR3: CASSLSGRQSNEKLFF
DNA: TGCGCCAGCAGCTTGTCCGGGAGACAGAGCAATGAAAAACTGTTTTTT

V: TRBV5-4
D: TRBD1
J: TRBJ1-5
size: -
CDR3: CASSLTEGARGNQPQHF
DNA: TGTGCCAGCAGCTTGACTGAGGGGGCGCGGGGCAATCAGCCCCAGCATTTT

V: TRBV27
D: -
J: TRBJ1-1
size: few
CDR3: CASSLGGKGNTEAFF
DNA: TGTGCCAGCAGTTTGGGGGGTAAGGGGAACACTGAAGCTTTCTTT

V: TRBV2
D: -
J: TRBJ1-2
size: -
CDR3: CASSEVVLYGYTF
DNA: TGTGCCAGCAGTGAAGTAGTCCTCTATGGCTACACCTTC

V: TRBV13
D: -
J: TRBJ1-1
size: few
CDR3: CASSFGVGRGDTEAFF
DNA: TGTGCCAGCAGCTTCGGGGTAGGTCGCGGGGACACTGAAGCTTTCTTT

V: TRBV19
D: -
J: TRBJ2-7
size: -
CDR3: CASSEGRGYEQYF
DNA: TGTGCCAGTAGTGAGGGACGAGGGTACGAGCAGTACTTC

V: TRBV28
D: TRBD1
J: TRBJ1-2
size: -
CDR3: CASRPPGQLNYGYTF
DNA: TGTGCCAGCAGACCTCCGGGACAGCTTAACTATGGCTACACCTTC

V: TRBV5-1
D: TRBD2
J: TRBJ2-5
size: -
CDR3: CASSLVASGRAGETQYF
DNA: TGCGCCAGCAGCTTGGTGGCTAGCGGGAGGGCAGGGGAGACCCAGTACTTC

V: TRBV6-6
D: -
J: TRBJ1-2
size: -
CDR3: CASSYSRGRDPNGYTF
DNA: TGTGCCAGCAGTTACTCGAGGGGCAGGGATCCAAATGGCTACACCTTC

V: TRBV9
D: -
J: TRBJ2-7
size: -
CDR3: CASSVGGGNEQYF
DNA: TGTGCCAGCAGCGTAGGAGGGGGGAATGAGCAGTACTTC

V: TRBV6-1
D: -
J: TRBJ2-1
size: -
CDR3: CASRPGPGNEQFF
DNA: TGTGCCAGCAGGCCCGGGCCGGGCAATGAGCAGTTCTTC

V: TRBV9
D: -
J: TRBJ1-6
size: -
CDR3: CASTSGRVNSPLHF
DNA: TGTGCCAGCACTAGTGGCAGGGTTAATTCACCCCTCCACTTT

V: TRBV19
D: -
J: TRBJ1-5
size: -
CDR3: CASSILGQPQHF
DNA: TGTGCCAGTAGTATATTGGGTCAGCCCCAGCATTTT

V: TRBV28
D: -
J: TRBJ1-2
size: once
CDR3: CASSPSDSGGGYTF
DNA: TGTGCCAGCAGTCCTTCGGACAGTGGAGGCGGCTACACCTTC

V: TRBV18
D: -
J: TRBJ1-3
size: -
CDR3: CASSLFSGNTIYF
DNA: TGTGCCAGCTCACTCTTCTCTGGAAACACCATATATTTT

V: TRBV11-2
D: TRBD2
J: TRBJ2-5
size: once
CDR3: CASSSVAGVGETQYF
DNA: TGTGCCAGCAGCTCAGTAGCGGGAGTGGGAGAGACCCAGTACTTC

V: TRBV10-2
D: -
J: TRBJ1-5
size: -
CDR3: CATLPGAHFGPQHF
DNA: TGCGCCACCCTACCGGGGGCCCACTTTGGACCCCAGCATTTT

V: TRBV7-2
D: -
J: TRBJ2-7
size: -
CDR3: CASSLDSGNSYEQYF
DNA: TGTGCCAGCAGCTTAGACAGCGGCAACTCCTACGAGCAGTACTTC

V: TRBV18
D: -
J: TRBJ1-1
size: -
CDR3: CASSPEGRGMNTEAFF
DNA: TGTGCCAGCTCACCTGAGGGCAGGGGCATGAACACTGAAGCTTTCTTT

V: TRBV21-1
D: -
J: TRBJ1-2
size: -
CDR3: CASSKGRGPNPIHYGYTF
DNA: TGTGCCAGCAGCAAAGGTAGAGGCCCGAACCCTATCCACTATGGCTACACCTTC

V: TRBV6-1
D: -
J: TRBJ2-4
size: -
CDR3: CASSEGQGGIQYF
DNA: TGTGCCAGCAGTGAGGGTCAGGGGGGCATTCAGTACTTC

V: TRBV28
D: TRBD1
J: TRBJ1-5
size: -
CDR3: CASSFREGTGLSPQHF
DNA: TGTGCCAGCAGTTTTCGGGAAGGGACAGGCTTATCGCCCCAGCATTTT

V: TRBV19
D: TRBD1
J: TRBJ1-5
size: -
CDR3: CASRTGQRSNQPQHF
DNA: TGTGCCAGTAGAACGGGACAGCGTAGCAATCAGCCCCAGCATTTT

V: TRBV5-1
D: -
J: TRBJ2-7
size: -
CDR3: CASRPPSDYEQYF
DNA: TGCGCCAGCAGGCCTCCTAGCGACTACGAGCAGTACTTC

V: TRBV6-1
D: TRBD1
J: TRBJ1-2
size: -
CDR3: CASSRQGRGGKGYTF
DNA: TGTGCCAGCAGCCGACAGGGTAGGGGAGGAAAAGGCTACACCTTC

V: TRBV19
D: -
J: TRBJ2-3
size: -
CDR3: CASSLADTQYF
DNA: TGTGCCAGTAGCTTGGCAGATACGCAGTATTTT

V: TRBV9
D: TRBD1
J: TRBJ1-4
size: -
CDR3: CASSSGTATNEKLFF
DNA: TGTGCCAGCAGCTCAGGGACAGCAACTAATGAAAAACTGTTTTTT

V: TRBV2
D: TRBD2
J: TRBJ2-1
size: -
CDR3: CASNYVTSGILNEQFF
DNA: TGTGCCAGCAACTACGTGACTAGCGGGATCTTAAATGAGCAGTTCTTC

V: TRBV25-1
D: -
J: TRBJ2-1
size: -
CDR3: CASSVASYNEQFF
DNA: TGTGCCAGCAGCGTGGCCAGCTACAATGAGCAGTTCTTC

V: TRBV6-4
D: -
J: TRBJ2-1
size: few
CDR3: CASSDGGASHEQFF
DNA: TGTGCCAGCAGTGACGGAGGGGCGTCCCATGAGCAGTTCTTC

V: TRBV7-9
D: TRBD1
J: TRBJ1-2
size: -
CDR3: CASSDRGLDGYTF
DNA: TGTGCCAGCAGTGACAGGGGGCTTGATGGCTACACCTTC

V: TRBV4-3
D: TRBD1
J: TRBJ2-7
size: few
CDR3: CASSPSGTGGYEQYF
DNA: TGCGCCAGCAGCCCTTCCGGGACAGGGGGGTACGAGCAGTACTTC

V: TRBV25-1
D: -
J: TRBJ1-1
size: -
CDR3: CASSENGPEAFF
DNA: TGTGCCAGCAGTGAAAATGGCCCTGAAGCTTTCTTT

V: TRBV11-2
D: TRBD1
J: TRBJ2-1
size: -
CDR3: CASSGRQGNSYNEQFF
DNA: TGTGCCAGCAGCGGCAGACAGGGAAACTCCTACAATGAGCAGTTCTTC

V: TRBV6-6
D: -
J: TRBJ1-5
size: many
CDR3: CASSYDGGGQPQHF
DNA: TGTGCCAGCAGTTACGACGGGGGGGGTCAGCCCCAGCATTTT

V: TRBV16
D: -
J: TRBJ1-4
size: -
CDR3: CASSQSRQGKEKLFF
DNA: TGTGCCAGCAGCCAATCAAGGCAGGGGAAGGAAAAACTGTTTTTT

V: TRBV7-2
D: -
J: TRBJ2-2
size: -
CDR3: CASSPDLFRELFF
DNA: TGTGCCAGCAGTCCAGACTTGTTCCGGGAGCTGTTTTTT

V: TRBV10-1
D: -
J: TRBJ1-1
size: -
CDR3: CASSESKGIFLTEAFF
DNA: TGCGCCAGCAGTGAGTCAAAGGGGATATTTTTAACTGAAGCTTTCTTT

V: TRBV15
D: -
J: TRBJ2-4
size: -
CDR3: CATEATEGWAKNIQYF
DNA: TGTGCCACCGAAGCTACGGAGGGATGGGCCAAAAACATTCAGTACTTC

V: TRBV27
D: TRBD2
J: TRBJ2-7
size: -
CDR3: CASKSLAGALSSYEQYF
DNA: TGTGCCAGCAAATCACTAGCGGGGGCGCTTAGCTCCTACGAGCAGTACTTC

V: TRBV28
D: -
J: TRBJ1-5
size: -
CDR3: CASSSPSGSNQPQHF
DNA: TGTGCCAGCAGTTCCCCCAGTGGGAGCAATCAGCCCCAGCATTTT

V: TRBV18
D: TRBD1
J: TRBJ1-2
size: -
CDR3: CASSPYRGQNGYTF
DNA: TGTGCCAGCTCACCCTACAGGGGGCAGAATGGCTACACCTTC

V: TRBV11-2
D: -
J: TRBJ1-3
size: -
CDR3: CASNTGTTGNTIYF
DNA: TGTGCCAGCAACACCGGGACAACTGGAAACACCATATATTTT

V: TRBV7-2
D: -
J: TRBJ2-7
size: -
CDR3: CASSRGSTGSYEQYF
DNA: TGTGCCAGCAGCCGCGGATCGACAGGCTCCTACGAGCAGTACTTC